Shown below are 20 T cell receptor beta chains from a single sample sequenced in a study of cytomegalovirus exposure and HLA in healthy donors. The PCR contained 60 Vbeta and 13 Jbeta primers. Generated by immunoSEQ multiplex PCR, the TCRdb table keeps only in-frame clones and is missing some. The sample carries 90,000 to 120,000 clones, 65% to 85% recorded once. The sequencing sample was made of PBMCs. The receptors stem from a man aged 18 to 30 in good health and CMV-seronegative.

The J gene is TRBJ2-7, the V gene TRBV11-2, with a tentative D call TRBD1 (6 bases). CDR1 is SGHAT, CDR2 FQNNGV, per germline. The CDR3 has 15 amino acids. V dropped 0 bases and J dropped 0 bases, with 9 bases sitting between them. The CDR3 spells CASSLETGISYEQYF. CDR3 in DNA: TGTGCCAGCAGCTTAGAGACAGGCATCTCCTACGAGCAGTACTTC.

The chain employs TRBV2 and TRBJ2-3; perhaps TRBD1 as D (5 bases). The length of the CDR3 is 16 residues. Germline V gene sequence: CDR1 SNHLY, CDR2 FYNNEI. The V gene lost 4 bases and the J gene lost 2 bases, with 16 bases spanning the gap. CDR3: CASSVGRTPSTDTQYF. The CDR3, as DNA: TGTGCCAGCAGTGTTGGTAGGACACCCTCCACAGATACGCAGTATTTT.

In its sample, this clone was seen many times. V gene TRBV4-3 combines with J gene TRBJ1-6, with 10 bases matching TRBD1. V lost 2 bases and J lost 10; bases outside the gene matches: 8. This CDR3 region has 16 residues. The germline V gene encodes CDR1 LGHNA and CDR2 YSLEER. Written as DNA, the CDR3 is TGCGCCAGCAGCCAACTAGCAGGGACAGGGGACTCACCCCTCCACTTT. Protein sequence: CASSQLAGTGDSPLHF.

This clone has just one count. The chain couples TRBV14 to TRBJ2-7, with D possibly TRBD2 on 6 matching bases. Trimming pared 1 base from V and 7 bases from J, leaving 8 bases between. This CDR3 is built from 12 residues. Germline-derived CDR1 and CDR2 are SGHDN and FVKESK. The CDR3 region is CASSQAGVEQYF. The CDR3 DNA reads TGTGCCAGCAGCCAAGCGGGGGTGGAGCAGTACTTC.

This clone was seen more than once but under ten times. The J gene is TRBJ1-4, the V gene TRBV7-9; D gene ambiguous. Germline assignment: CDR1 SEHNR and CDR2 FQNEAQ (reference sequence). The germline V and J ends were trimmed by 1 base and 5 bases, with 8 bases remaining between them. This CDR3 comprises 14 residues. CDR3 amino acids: CASSLVSTNEKLFF. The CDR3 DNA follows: TGTGCCAGCAGCTTAGTATCGACAAATGAAAAACTGTTTTTT.

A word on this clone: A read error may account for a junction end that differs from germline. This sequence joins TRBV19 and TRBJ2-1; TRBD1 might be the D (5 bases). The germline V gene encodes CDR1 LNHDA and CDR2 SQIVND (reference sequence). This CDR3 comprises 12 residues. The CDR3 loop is CASSTLAGFSVF. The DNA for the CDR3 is TGTGCCAGTAGTACCTTAGCAGGGTTCTCTGTCTTC.

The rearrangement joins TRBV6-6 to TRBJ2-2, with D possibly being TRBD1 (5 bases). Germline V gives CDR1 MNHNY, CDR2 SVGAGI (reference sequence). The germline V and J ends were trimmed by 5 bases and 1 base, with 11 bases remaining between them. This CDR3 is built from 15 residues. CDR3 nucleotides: TGTGCCAGCAGTCCCTCCGACAGGAACACCGGGGAGCTGTTTTTT. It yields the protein CASSPSDRNTGELFF.

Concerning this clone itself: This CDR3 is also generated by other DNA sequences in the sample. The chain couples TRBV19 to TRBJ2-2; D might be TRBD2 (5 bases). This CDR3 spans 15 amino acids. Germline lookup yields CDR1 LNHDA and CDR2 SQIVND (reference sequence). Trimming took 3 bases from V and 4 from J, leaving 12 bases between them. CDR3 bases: TGTGCCAGTAGTATCGGAGGAATCGCCACCGGGGAGCTGTTTTTT. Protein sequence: CASSIGGIATGELFF.

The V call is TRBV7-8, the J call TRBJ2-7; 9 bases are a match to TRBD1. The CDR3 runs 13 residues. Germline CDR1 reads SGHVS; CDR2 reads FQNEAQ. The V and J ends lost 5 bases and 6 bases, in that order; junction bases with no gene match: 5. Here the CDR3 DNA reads TGTGCCAGCAGCGTCGACAGGGGGGGCGAGCAGTACTTC. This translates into CASSVDRGGEQYF.

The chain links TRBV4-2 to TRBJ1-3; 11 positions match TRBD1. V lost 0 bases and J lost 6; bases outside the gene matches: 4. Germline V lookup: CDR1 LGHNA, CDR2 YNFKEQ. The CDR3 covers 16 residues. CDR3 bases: TGTGCCAGCAGCCAAGAATTGGGACAGGGGGTAAACACCATATATTTT. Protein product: CASSQELGQGVNTIYF.

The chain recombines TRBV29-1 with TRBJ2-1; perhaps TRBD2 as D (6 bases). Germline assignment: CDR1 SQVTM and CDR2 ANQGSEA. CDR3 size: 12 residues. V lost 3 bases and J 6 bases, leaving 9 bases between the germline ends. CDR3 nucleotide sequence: TGCAGCGTTGACCCCGGGGGCAATGAGCAGTTCTTC. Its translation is CSVDPGGNEQFF.

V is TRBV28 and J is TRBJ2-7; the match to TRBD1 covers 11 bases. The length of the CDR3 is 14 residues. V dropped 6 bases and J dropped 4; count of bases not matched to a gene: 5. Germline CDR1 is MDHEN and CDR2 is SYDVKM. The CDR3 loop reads CASSLDRGQYEQYF. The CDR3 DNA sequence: TGTGCCAGCAGCTTGGACAGGGGGCAATACGAGCAGTACTTC.

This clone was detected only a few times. This chain's CDR3 is CASSPTGGDYGYTF. Written as DNA, the CDR3 is TGTGCCAGTAGCCCAACAGGGGGCGACTATGGCTACACCTTC. V and J are TRBV19 and TRBJ1-2; the match to TRBD1 covers 9 bases. Germline CDR1 reads LNHDA; CDR2 reads SQIVND (reference sequence). This CDR3 is built from 14 residues. With 6 bases clipped from V and 3 bases from J, the junction kept 5 bases outside the gene matches. Drawing the rest from reference TRBV19 and TRBJ1-2, the complete variable domain is DGGITQSPKYLFRKEGQNVTLSCEQNLNHDAMYWYRQDPGQGLRLIYYSQIVNDFQKGDIAEGYSVSREKKESFPLTVTSAQKNPTAFYLCASSPTGGDYGYTFGSGTRLTVV.

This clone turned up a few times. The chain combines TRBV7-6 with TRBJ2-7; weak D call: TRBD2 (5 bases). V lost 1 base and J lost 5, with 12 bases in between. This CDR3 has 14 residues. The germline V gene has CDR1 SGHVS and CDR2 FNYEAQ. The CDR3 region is CASSLGGEGDEQYF. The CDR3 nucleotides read TGTGCCAGCAGCTTAGGGGGTGAGGGTGACGAGCAGTACTTC.

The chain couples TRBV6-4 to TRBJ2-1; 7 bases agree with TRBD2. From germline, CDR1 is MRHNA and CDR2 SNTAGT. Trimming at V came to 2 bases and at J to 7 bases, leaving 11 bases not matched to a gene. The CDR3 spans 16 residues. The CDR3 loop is CASSDTGTGGVNEQFF. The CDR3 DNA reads TGTGCCAGCAGTGACACCGGGACGGGGGGAGTGAATGAGCAGTTCTTC.

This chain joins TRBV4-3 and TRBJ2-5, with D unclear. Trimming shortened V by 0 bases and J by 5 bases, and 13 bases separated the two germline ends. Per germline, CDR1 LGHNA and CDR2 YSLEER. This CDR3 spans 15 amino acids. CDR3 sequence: CASSQDFRSGETQYF. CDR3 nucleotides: TGCGCCAGCAGCCAAGATTTTAGGTCAGGCGAGACCCAGTACTTC.

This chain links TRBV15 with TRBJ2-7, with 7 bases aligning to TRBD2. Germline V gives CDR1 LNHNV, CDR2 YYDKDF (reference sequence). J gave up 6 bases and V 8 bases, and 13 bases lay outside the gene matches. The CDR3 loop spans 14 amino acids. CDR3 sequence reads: CATSNERGRSEQYF. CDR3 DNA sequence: TGTGCCACCTCCAATGAGCGGGGAAGGAGCGAGCAGTACTTC.

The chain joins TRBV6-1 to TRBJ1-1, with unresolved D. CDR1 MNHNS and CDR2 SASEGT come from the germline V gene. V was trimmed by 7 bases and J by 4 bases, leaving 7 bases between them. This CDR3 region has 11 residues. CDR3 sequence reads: CASILITEAFF. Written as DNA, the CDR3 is TGTGCCAGCATACTGATCACTGAAGCTTTCTTT.

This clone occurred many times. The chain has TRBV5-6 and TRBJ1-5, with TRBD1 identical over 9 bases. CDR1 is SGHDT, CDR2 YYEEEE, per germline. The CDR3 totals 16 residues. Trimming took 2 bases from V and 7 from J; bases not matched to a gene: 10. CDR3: CASSLGDREGSQPQHF. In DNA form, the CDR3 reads TGTGCCAGCAGCTTAGGGGACAGGGAGGGTAGCCAGCCCCAGCATTTT.

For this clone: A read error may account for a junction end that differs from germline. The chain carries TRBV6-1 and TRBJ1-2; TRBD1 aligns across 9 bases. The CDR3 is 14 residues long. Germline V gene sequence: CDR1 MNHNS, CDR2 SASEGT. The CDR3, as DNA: TGTGCCAGCAAGATCTCACAGGGGGCATGGGGCTACCCCTTC. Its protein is CASKISQGAWGYPF.